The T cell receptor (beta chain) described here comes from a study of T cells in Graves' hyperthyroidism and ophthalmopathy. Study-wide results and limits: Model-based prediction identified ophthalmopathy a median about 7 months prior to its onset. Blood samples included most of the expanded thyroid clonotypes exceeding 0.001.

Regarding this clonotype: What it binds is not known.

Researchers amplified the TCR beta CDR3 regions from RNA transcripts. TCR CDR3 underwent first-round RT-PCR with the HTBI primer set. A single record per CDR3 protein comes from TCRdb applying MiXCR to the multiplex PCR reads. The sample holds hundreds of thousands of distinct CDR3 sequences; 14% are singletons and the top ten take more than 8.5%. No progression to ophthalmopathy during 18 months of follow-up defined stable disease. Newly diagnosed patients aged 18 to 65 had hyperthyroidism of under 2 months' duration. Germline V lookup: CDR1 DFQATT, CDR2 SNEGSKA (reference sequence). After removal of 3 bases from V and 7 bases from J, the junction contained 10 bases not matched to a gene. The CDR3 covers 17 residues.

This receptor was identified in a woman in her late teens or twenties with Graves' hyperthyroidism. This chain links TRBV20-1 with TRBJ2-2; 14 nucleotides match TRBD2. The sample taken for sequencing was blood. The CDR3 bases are TGCAGTGCTAGGGTACCGGGACTAGCGGGAGTTATCGGGGAGCTGTTTTTT. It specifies CSARVPGLAGVIGELFF.